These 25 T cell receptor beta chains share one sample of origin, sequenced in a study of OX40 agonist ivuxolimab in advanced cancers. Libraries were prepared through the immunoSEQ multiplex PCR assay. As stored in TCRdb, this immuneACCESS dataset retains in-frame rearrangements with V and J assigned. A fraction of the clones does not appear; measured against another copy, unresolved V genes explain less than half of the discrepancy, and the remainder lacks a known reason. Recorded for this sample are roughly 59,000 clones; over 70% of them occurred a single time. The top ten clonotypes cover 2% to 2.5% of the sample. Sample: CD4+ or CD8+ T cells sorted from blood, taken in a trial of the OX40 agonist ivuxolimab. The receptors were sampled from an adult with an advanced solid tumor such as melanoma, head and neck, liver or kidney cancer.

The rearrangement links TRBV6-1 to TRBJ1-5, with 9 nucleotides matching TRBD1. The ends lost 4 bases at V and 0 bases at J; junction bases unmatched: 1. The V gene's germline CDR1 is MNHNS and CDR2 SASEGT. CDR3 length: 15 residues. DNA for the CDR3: TGTGCCAGCAGTGGGACAGGGGATAGCAATCAGCCCCAGCATTTT. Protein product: CASSGTGDSNQPQHF.

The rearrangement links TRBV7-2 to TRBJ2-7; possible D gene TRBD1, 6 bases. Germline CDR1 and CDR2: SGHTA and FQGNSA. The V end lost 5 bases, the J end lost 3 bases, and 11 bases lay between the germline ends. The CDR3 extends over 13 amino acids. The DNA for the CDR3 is TGTGCCAGCAGCCCAACACAGGGCTACGAGCAGTACTTC. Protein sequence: CASSPTQGYEQYF.

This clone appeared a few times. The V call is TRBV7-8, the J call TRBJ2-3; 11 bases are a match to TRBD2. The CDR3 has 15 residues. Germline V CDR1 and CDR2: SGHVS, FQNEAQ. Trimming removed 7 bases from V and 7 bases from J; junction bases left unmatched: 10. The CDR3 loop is CASNHIAGGPNTQYF. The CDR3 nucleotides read TGTGCCAGCAACCACATAGCGGGGGGGCCCAATACGCAGTATTTT. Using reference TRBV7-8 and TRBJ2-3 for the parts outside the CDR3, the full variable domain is GAGVSQSPRYKVAKRGQDVALRCDPISGHVSLFWYQQALGQGPEFLTYFQNEAQLDKSGLPSDRFFAERPEGSVSTLKIQRTQQEDSAVYLCASNHIAGGPNTQYFGPGTRLTVL.

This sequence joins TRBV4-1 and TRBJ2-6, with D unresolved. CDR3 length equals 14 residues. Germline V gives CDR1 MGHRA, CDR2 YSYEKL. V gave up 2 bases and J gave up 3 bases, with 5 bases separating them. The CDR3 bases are TGCGCCAGCAGCCAACCTGGTGGGGCCAACGTCCTGACTTTC. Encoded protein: CASSQPGGANVLTF.

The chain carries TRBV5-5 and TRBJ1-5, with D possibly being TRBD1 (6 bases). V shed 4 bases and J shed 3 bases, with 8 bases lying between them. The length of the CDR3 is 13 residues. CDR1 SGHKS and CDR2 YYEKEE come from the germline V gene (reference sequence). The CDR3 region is CASSRDINQPQHF. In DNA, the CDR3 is TGTGCCAGCAGCCGGGACATCAATCAGCCCCAGCATTTT.

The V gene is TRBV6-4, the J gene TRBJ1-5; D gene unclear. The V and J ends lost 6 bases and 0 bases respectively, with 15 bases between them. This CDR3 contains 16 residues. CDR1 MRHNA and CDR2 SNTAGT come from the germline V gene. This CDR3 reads CASRYGRRNSNQPQHF. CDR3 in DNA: TGTGCCAGCAGATACGGGAGACGGAATAGCAATCAGCCCCAGCATTTT.

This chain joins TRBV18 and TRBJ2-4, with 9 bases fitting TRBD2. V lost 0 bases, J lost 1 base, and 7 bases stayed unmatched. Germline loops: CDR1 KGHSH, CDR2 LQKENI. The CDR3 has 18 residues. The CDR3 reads CASSPPSGGRGAKNIQYF. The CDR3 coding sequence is TGTGCCAGCTCACCACCTAGCGGGGGCCGGGGGGCCAAAAACATTCAGTACTTC. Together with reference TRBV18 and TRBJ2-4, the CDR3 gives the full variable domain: NAGVMQNPRHLVRRRGQEARLRCSPMKGHSHVYWYRQLPEEGLKFMVYLQKENIIDESGMPKERFSAEFPKEGPSILRIQQVVRGDSAAYFCASSPPSGGRGAKNIQYFGAGTRLSVL.

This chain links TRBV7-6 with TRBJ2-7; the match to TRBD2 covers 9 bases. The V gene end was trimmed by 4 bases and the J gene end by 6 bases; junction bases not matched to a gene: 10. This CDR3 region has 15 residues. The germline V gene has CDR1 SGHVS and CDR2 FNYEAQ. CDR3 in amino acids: CASSSRGGLASEQYF. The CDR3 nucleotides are TGTGCCAGCAGCTCACGCGGGGGACTAGCCTCCGAGCAGTACTTC.

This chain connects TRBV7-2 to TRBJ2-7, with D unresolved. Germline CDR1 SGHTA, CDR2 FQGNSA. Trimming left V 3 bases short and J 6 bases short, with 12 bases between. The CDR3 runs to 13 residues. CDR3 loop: CASSFGSLGEQYF. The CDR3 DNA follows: TGTGCCAGCAGCTTCGGCAGCTTGGGCGAGCAGTACTTC.

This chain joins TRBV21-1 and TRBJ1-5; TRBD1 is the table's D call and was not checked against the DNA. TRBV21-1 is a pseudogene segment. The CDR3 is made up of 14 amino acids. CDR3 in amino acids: CASSRTALGQPQHF. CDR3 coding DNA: TGTGCCAGCAGCAGGACAGCGCTGGGTCAGCCCCAGCATTTT.

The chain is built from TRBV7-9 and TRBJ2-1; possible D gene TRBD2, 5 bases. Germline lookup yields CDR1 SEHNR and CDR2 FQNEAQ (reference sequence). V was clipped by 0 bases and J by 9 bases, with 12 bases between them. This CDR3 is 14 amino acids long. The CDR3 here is CASSLAGVRGEQFF. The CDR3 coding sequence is TGTGCCAGCAGCTTAGCGGGAGTCCGCGGTGAGCAGTTCTTC.

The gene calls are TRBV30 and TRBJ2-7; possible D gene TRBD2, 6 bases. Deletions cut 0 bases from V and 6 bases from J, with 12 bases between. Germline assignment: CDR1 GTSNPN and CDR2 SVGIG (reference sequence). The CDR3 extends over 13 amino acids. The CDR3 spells CAWSVLRGGEQYF. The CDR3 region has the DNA TGTGCCTGGAGTGTACTAAGGGGAGGCGAGCAGTACTTC.

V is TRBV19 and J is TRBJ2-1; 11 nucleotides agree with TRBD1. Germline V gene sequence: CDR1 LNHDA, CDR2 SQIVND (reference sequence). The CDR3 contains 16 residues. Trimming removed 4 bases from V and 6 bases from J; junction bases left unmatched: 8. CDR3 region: CASSNQDRGPLNEQFF. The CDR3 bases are TGTGCCAGTAGTAACCAGGACAGGGGGCCCCTCAATGAGCAGTTCTTC.

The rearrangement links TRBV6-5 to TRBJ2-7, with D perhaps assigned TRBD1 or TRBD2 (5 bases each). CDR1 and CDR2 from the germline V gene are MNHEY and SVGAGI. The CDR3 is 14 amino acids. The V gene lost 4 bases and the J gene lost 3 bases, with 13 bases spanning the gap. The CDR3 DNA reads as TGTGCCAGCAGTTCCCGGGACGGTCACTACGAGCAGTACTTC. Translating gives CASSSRDGHYEQYF.

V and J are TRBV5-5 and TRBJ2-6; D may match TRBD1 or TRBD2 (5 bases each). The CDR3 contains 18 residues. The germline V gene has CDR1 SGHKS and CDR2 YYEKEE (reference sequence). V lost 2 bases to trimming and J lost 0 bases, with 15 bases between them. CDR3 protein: CASSFIRDGRSGANVLTF. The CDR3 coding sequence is TGTGCCAGCAGCTTTATTCGGGACGGGCGCTCTGGGGCCAACGTCCTGACTTTC.

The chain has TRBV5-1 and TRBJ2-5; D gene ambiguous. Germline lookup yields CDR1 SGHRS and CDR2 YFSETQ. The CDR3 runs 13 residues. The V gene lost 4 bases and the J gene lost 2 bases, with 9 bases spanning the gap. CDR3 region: CASSPVRQETQYF. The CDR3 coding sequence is TGCGCCAGCAGCCCCGTACGGCAAGAGACCCAGTACTTC. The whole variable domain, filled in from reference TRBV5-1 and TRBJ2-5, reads KAGVTQTPRYLIKTRGQQVTLSCSPISGHRSVSWYQQTPGQGLQFLFEYFSETQRNKGNFPGRFSGRQFSNSRSEMNVSTLELGDSALYLCASSPVRQETQYFGPGTRLLVL.

The CDR3 DNA follows: TGTGCCTGGAGTGTATGGTCAGCCTCCTACAATGAGCAGTTCTTC. Its translation: CAWSVWSASYNEQFF. The chain joins TRBV30 to TRBJ2-1; D unresolved. V lost 0 bases, J lost 0 bases, and 9 bases lay in between. Germline lookup yields CDR1 GTSNPN and CDR2 SVGIG (reference sequence). This CDR3 has 15 residues.

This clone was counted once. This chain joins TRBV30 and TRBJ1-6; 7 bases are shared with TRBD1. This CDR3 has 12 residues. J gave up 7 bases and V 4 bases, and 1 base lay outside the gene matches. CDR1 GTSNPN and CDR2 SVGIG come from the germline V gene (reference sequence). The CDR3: CAWTGGNSPLHF. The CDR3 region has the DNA TGTGCCTGGACAGGGGGAAATTCACCCCTCCACTTT.

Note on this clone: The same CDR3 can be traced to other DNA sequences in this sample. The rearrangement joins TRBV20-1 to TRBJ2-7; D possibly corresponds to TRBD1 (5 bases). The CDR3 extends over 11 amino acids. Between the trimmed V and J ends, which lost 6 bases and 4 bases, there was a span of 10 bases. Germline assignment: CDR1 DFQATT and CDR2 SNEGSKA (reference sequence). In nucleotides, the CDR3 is TGCAGTGCGCGAGACAGTTACGAGCAGTACTTC. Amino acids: CSARDSYEQYF.

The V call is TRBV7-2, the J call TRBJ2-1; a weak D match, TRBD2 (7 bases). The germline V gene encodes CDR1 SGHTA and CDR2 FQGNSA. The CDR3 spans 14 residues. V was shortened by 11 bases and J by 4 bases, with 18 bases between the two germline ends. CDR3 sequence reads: CAAGAGAGYNEQFF. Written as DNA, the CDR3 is TGTGCCGCAGGGGCGGGAGCAGGATACAATGAGCAGTTCTTC.

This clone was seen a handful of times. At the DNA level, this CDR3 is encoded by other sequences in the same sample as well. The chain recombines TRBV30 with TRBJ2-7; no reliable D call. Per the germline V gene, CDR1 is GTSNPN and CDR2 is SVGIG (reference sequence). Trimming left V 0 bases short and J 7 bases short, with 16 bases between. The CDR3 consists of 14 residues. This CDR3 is CAWSVGLEGGEQYF. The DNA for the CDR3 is TGTGCCTGGAGTGTGGGGTTAGAAGGTGGGGAGCAGTACTTC. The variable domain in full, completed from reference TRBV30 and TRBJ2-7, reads SQTIHQWPATLVQPVGSPLSLECTVEGTSNPNLYWYRQAAGRGLQLLFYSVGIGQISSEVPQNLSASRPQDRQFILSSKKLLLSDSGFYLCAWSVGLEGGEQYFGPGTRLTVT.

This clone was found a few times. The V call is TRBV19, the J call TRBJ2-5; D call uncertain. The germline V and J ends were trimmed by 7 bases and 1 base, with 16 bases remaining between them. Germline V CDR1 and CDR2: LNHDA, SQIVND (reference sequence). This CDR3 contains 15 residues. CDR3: CASMVSGMGQETQYF. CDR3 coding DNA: TGTGCCAGTATGGTTTCGGGTATGGGCCAAGAGACCCAGTACTTC.

CDR3 sequence reads: CASRIWGRGHLGYTF. The CDR3 region has the DNA TGTGCCAGCAGGATATGGGGCAGGGGGCATCTTGGCTACACCTTC. The chain employs TRBV25-1 and TRBJ1-2; 8 nucleotides agree with TRBD1. CDR3 length: 15 residues. V shed 6 bases and J 7 bases; nucleotides not matched to a gene: 13. From germline, CDR1 is MGHDK and CDR2 SYGVNS.

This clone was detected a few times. The CDR3 is CSARAAGGYTF. The DNA for the CDR3 is TGCAGTGCTAGAGCGGCAGGCGGCTACACCTTC. V is TRBV20-1 and J is TRBJ1-2; D is unclear. Germline CDR1 reads DFQATT; CDR2 reads SNEGSKA (reference sequence). Trimming cost V 1 base and J 8 bases, with 8 bases left between them. The CDR3 runs to 11 residues.

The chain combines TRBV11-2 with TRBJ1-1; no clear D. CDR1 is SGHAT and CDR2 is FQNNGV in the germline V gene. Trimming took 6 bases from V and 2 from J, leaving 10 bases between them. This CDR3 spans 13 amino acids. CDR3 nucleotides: TGTGCCAGCAGAAGGACCCCAAACACTGAAGCTTTCTTT. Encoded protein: CASRRTPNTEAFF.